This T cell receptor (beta chain) was profiled in a study of shared clonotypes between healthy human individuals. On the study more broadly: Three CD4 naive, three CD4 memory, two CD8 naive and one CD8 memory plate were used per donor.

Assay execution proceeded at the deep level. Only in-frame clones appear in the TCRdb table, and some are missing; sequencing was by immunoSEQ multiplex PCR. This repertoire shows roughly 1.5 million clones, around 98% found once; its top ten account for roughly 0.45%. On this clone: Its antigen is unidentified.

The study's findings and limits: Naive subsets usually exceeded memory subsets in estimated richness.

Into CD45RA+ naive and CD45RA-negative memory subsets, the CD4+ cells were split. V was trimmed by 4 bases and J by 5 bases, leaving 13 bases between them. This CDR3 has 14 amino acids. Germline assignment: CDR1 SGHRS and CDR2 YFSETQ. This rearrangement joins TRBV5-1 to TRBJ1-5; D call uncertain. The TCR originated in a man aged 30 to 39 in good health. The sequenced sample consisted of naive CD4+ T cells sorted from blood. Regarding subset: CD45RA+ positively selected. The DNA of the CDR3 is TGCGCCAGCAGCCAAGGGTTTGGGGATCAGCCCCAGCATTTT. Amino acids: CASSQGFGDQPQHF.